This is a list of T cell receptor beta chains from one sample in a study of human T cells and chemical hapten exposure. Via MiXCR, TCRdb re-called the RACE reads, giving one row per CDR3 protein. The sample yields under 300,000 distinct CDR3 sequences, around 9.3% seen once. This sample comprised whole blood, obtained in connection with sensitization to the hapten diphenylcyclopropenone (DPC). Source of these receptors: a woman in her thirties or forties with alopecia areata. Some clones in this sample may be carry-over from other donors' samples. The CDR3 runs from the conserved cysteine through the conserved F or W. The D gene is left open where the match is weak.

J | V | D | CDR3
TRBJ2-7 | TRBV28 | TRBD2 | CASRRTSGGGEQYF
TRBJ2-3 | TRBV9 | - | CASSVGTSTDTQYF
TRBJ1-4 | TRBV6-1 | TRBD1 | CASSETGQGQLFF
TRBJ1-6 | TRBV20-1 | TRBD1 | CSASETGNSSPLHF
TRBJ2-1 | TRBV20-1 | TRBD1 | CSAVRQGNNEQFF
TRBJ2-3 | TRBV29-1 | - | CSAVLWADTQYF
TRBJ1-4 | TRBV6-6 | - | CASSPRAGINEKLFF
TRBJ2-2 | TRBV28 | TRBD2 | CASSNPLLGRGELFF
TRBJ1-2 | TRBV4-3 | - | CASSQDEGTYGYTF
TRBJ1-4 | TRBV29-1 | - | CSVQRQARNEKLFF
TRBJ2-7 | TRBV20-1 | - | CSASHQARGAGEQYF
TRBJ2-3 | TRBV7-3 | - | CASSSHGYTDTQYF
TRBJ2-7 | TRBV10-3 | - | CAISEQQNYEQYF
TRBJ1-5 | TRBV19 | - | CASSIARSQPQHF
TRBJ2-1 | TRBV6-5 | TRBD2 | CASSTTLAGYNEQFF
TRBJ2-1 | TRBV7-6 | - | CASSPGPGLSYNEQFF
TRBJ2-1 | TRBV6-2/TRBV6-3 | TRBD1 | CASRETGPSFF
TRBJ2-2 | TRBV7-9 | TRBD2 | CASSRDSGRATGELFF
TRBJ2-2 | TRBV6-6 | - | CASSYSSVGKSGELFF
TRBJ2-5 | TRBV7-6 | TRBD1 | CASSSLGQGQETQYF
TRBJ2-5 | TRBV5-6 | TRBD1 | CASSRTGQETQYF
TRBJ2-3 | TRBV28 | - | CASSLVQGNTDTQYF
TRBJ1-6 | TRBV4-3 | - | CASSQDQGRNSPLHF
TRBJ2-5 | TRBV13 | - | CASSSGLKETQYF
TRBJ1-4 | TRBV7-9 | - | CASSSFGWTNEKLFF